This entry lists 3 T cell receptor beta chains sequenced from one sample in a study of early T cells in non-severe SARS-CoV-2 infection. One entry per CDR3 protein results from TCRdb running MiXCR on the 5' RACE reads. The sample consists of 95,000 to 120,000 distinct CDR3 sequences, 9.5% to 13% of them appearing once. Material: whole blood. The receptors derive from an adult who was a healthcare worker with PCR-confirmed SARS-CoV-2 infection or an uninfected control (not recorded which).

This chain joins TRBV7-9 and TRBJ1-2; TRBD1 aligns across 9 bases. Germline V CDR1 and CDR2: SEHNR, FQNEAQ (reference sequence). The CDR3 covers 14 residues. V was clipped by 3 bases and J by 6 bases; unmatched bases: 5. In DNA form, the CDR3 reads TGTGCCAGCAGCTTGGGACAGGGTAAACATGGCTACACCTTC. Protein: CASSLGQGKHGYTF.

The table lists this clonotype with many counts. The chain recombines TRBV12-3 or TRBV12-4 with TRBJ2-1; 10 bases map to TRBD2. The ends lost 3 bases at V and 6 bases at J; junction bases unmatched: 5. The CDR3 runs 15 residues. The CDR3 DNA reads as TGTGCCAGCAGTTTTAGTAGCGGGGGGCCCAATGAGCAGTTCTTC. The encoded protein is CASSFSSGGPNEQFF.

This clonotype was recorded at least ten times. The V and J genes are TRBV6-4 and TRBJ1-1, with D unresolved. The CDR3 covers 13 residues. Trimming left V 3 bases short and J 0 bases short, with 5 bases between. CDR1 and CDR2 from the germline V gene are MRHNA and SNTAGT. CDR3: CASSDEMNTEAFF. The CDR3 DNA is TGTGCCAGCAGTGATGAAATGAACACTGAAGCTTTCTTT.